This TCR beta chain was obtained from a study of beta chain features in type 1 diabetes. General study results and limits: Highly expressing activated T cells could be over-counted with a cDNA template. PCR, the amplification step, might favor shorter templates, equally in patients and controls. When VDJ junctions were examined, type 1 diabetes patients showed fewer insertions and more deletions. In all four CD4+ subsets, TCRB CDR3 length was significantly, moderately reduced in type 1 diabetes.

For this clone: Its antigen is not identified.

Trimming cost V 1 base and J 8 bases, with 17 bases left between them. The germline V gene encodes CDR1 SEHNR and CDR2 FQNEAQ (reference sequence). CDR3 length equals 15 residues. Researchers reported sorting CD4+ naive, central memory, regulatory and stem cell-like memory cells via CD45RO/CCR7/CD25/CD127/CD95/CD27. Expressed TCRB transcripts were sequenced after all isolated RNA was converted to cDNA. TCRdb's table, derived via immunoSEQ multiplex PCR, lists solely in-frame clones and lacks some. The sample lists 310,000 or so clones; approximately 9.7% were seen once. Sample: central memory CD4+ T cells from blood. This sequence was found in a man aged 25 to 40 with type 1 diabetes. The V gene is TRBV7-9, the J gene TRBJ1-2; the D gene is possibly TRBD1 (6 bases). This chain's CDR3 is CASSLVSDREYGYTF. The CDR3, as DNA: TGTGCCAGCAGCTTAGTCTCGGACAGAGAATACGGCTACACCTTC.